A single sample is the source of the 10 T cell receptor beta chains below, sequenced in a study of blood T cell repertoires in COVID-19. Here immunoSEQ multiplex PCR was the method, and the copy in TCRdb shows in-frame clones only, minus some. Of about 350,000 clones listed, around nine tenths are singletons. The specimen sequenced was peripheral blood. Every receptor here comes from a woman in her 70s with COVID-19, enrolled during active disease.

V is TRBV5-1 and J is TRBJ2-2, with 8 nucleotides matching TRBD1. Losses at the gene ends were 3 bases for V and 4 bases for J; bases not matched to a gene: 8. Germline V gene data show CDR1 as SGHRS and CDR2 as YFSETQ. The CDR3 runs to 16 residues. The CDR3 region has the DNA TGCGCCAGCAGCTGGGGCCCCGGACAGGGCACCGGGGAGCTGTTTTTT. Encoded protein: CASSWGPGQGTGELFF.

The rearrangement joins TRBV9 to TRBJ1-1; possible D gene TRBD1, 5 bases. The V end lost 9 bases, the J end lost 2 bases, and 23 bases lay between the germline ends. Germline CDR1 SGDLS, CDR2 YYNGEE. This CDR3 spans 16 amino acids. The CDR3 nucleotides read TGTGCCATACCCCGGGGAGGTGGACACCCAAACACTGAAGCTTTCTTT. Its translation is CAIPRGGGHPNTEAFF. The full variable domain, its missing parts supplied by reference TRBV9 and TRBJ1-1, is DSGVTQTPKHLITATGQRVTLRCSPRSGDLSVYWYQQSLDQGLQFLIQYYNGEERAKGNILERFSAQQFPDLHSELNLSSLELGDSALYFCAIPRGGGHPNTEAFFGQGTRLTVV.

DNA of the CDR3: TGTGCCAGCAGCTCGGGGAAAGGCGCTGGAAACACCATATATTTT. The encoded protein is CASSSGKGAGNTIYF. The V gene is TRBV3-1 (or the pseudogene TRBV3-2), the J gene TRBJ1-3; no firm D call. Trimming cost V 5 bases and J 2 bases, with 13 bases left between them. Looked up from germline, CDR1 is LGHDT and CDR2 is YNNKEL (reference sequence). The CDR3 length is 15 residues.

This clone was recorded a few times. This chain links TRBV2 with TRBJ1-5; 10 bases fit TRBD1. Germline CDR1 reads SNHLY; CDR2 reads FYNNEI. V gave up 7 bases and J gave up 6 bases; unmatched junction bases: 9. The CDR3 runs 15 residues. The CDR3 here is CASTGDRGRSQPQHF. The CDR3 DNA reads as TGTGCCAGCACTGGGGACAGGGGTAGAAGTCAGCCCCAGCATTTT.

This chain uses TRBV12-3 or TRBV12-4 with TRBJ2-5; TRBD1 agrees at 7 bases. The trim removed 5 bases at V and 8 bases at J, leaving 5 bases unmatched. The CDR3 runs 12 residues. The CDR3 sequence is CASSTGALTQYF. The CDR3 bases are TGTGCCAGCAGTACAGGGGCCCTAACCCAGTACTTC.

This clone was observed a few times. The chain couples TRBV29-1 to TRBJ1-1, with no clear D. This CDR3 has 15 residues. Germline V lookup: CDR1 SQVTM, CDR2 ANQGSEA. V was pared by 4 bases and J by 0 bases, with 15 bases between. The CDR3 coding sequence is TGCAGCGTTGGGGGAGGAGGAGTCGTGAACACTGAAGCTTTCTTT. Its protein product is CSVGGGGVVNTEAFF.

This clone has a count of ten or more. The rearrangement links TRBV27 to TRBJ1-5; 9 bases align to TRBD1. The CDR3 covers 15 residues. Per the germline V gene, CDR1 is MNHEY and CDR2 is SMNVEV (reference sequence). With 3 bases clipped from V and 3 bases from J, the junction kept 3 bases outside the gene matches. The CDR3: CASSLDRGLNQPQHF. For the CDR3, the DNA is TGTGCCAGCAGTTTGGACAGGGGACTCAATCAGCCCCAGCATTTT.

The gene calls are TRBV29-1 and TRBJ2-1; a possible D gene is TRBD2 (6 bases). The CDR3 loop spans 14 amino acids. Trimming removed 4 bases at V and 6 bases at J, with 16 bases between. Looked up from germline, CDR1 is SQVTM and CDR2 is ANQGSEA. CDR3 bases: TGCAGCGTTGTTGCCGGGGGAAGGGGCAATGAGCAGTTCTTC. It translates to CSVVAGGRGNEQFF.

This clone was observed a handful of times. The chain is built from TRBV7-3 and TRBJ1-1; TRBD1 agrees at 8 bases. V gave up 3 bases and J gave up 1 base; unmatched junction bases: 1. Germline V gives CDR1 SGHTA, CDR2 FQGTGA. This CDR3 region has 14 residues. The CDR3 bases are TGTGCCAGCAGCTTGGACAGGGCGAACACTGAAGCTTTCTTT. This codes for CASSLDRANTEAFF.

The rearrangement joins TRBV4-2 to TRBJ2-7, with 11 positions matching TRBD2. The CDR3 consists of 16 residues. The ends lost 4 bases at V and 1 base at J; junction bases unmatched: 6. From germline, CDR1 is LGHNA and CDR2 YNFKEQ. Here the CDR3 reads CASSPTGTSGSYEQYF. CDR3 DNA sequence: TGTGCCAGCAGCCCGACAGGGACTAGCGGATCCTACGAGCAGTACTTC.